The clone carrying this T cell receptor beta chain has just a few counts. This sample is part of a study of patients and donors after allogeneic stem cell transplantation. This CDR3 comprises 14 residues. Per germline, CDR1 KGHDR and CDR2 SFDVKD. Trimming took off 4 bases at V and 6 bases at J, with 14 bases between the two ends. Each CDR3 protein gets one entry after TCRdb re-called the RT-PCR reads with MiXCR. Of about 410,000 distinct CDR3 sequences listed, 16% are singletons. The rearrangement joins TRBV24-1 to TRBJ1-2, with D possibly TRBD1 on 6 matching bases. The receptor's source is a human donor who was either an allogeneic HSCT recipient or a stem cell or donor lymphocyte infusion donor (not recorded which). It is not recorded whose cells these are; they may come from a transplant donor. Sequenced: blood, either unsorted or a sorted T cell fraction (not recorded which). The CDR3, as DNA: TGTGCCACCAGTGACCCCGACAGGACGGATGGCTACACCTTC. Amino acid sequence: CATSDPDRTDGYTF.